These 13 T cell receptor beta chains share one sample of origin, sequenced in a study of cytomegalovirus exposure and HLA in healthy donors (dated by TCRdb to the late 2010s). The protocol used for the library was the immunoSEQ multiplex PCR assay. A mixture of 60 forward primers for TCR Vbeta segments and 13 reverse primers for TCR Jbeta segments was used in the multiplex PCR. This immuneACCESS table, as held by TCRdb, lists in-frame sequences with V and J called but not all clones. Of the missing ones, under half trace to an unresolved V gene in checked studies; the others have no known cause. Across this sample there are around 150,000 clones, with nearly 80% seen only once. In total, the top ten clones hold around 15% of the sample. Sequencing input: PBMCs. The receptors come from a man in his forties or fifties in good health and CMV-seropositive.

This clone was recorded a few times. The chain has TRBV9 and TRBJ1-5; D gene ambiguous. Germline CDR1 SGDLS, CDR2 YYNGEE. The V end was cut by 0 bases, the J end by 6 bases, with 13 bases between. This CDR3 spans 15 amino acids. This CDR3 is CASSVAGTDGQPQHF. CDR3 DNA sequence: TGTGCCAGCAGCGTAGCTGGAACAGATGGTCAGCCCCAGCATTTT.

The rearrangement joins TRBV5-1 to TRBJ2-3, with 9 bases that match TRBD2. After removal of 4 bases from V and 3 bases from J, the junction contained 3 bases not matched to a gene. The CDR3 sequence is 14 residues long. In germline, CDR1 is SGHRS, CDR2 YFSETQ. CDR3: CASSGAGGTDTQYF. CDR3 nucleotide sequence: TGCGCCAGCAGCGGAGCGGGGGGTACAGATACGCAGTATTTT.

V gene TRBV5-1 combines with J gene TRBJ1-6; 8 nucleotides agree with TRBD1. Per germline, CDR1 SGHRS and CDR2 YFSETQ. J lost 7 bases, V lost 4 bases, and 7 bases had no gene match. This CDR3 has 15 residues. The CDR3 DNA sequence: TGCGCCAGCAGCGCCGGACAGGGCCACAATTCACCCCTCCACTTT. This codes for CASSAGQGHNSPLHF.

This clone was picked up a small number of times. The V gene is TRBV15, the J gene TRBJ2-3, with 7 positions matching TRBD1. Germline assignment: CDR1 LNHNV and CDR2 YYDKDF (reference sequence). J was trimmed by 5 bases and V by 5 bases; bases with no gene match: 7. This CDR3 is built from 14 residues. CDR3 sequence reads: CATSGQGEVDTQYF. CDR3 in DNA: TGTGCCACCAGCGGCCAGGGGGAAGTAGATACGCAGTATTTT.

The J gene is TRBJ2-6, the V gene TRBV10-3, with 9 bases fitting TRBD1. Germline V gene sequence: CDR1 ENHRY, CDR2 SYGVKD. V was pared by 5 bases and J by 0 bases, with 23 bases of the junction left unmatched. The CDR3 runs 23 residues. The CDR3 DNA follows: TGTGCCATCAGTTTTCCTCGGACAGGGGTGGGGGTCGGAGTTACCTCTGGGGCCAACGTCCTGACTTTC. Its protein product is CAISFPRTGVGVGVTSGANVLTF.

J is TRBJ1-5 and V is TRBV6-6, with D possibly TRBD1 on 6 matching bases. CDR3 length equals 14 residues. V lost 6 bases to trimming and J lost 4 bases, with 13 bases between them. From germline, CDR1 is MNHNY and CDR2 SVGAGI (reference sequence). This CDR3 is CASRPQGRNQPQHF. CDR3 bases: TGTGCCAGCAGGCCGCAGGGGCGTAATCAGCCCCAGCATTTT.

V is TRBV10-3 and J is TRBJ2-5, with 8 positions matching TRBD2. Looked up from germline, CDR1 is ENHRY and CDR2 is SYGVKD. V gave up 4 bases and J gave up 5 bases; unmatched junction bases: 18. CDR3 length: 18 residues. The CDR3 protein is CAISGVGGVRGGKETQYF. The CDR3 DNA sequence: TGTGCCATCAGTGGTGTGGGGGGTGTTCGGGGGGGCAAGGAGACCCAGTACTTC.

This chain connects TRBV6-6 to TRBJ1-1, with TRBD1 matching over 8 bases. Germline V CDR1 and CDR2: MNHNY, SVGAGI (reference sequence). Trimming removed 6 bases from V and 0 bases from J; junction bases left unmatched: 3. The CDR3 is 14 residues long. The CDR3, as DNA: TGTGCCAGCAGGCGGACAGGGATGAACACTGAAGCTTTCTTT. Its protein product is CASRRTGMNTEAFF.

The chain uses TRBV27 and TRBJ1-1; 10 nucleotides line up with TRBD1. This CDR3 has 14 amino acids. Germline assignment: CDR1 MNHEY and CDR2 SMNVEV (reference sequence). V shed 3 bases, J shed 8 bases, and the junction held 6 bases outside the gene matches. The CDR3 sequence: CASSFGGQGMEAFF. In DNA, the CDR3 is TGTGCCAGCAGTTTTGGGGGACAGGGGATGGAAGCTTTCTTT.

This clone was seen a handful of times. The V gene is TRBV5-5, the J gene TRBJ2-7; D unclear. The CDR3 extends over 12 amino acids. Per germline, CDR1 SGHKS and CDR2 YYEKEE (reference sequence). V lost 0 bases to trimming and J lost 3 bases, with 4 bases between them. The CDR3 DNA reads TGTGCCAGCAGCTTGGTTCGCTACGAGCAGTACTTC. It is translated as CASSLVRYEQYF.

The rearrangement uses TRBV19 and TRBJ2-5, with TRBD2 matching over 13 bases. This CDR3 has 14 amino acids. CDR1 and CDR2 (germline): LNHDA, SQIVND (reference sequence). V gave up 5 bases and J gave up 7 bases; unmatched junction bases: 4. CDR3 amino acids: CASSPGLAGRTQYF. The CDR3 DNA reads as TGTGCCAGTAGTCCGGGACTAGCGGGGAGGACCCAGTACTTC. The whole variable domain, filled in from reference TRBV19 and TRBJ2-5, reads DGGITQSPKYLFRKEGQNVTLSCEQNLNHDAMYWYRQDPGQGLRLIYYSQIVNDFQKGDIAEGYSVSREKKESFPLTVTSAQKNPTAFYLCASSPGLAGRTQYFGPGTRLLVL.

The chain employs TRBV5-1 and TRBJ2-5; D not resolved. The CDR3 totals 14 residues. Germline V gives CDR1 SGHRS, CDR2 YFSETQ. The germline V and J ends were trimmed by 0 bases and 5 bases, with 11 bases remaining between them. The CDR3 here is CASSLVPGAETQYF. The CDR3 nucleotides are TGCGCCAGCAGCTTGGTTCCTGGAGCGGAGACCCAGTACTTC.

The CDR3 here is CASSANYRSSYNEQFF. The CDR3 nucleotides read TGTGCCAGCAGTGCCAACTACCGGAGCTCCTACAATGAGCAGTTCTTC. The chain joins TRBV6-4 to TRBJ2-1; no definite D call. The CDR3 covers 16 residues. Germline-derived CDR1 and CDR2 are MRHNA and SNTAGT. V shed 4 bases and J shed 0 bases, with 13 bases lying between them.